Presented here are 30 T cell receptor beta chains from one specimen sequenced in a study of shared T cell receptors in the human thymus (dated by TCRdb to about 2021). To prepare the library, the immunoSEQ multiplex PCR assay was applied. Drawn from immuneACCESS, this table holds only the in-frame rearrangements with V and J called that TCRdb kept. Clones are partly lost; checked studies trace under half to an unresolved V gene and leave the rest unexplained. The sample profile shows 650,000 to 950,000 clones; 75% to 90% of them were found once. Together, the top ten hold about 0.011% of the sample. A further study also used this sample, focusing on human thymus T cells.

Source material: thymocytes. The receptors come from a girl younger than two with a congenital heart defect. Donor details come from another sample of the same person, matched by shared clones.

V is TRBV5-1 and J is TRBJ1-1; 7 bases are a match to TRBD1. Germline values: CDR1 SGHRS, CDR2 YFSETQ. The CDR3 contains 17 residues. J lost 3 bases, V lost 4 bases, and 15 bases had no gene match. This CDR3 is CASSNLTGQFSHTEAFF. Here the CDR3 DNA reads TGCGCCAGCAGCAATCTGACAGGGCAATTTTCTCACACTGAAGCTTTCTTT.

V is TRBV5-1 and J is TRBJ2-7; TRBD1 matches 7 bases. The germline CDR1 and CDR2 sequences are SGHRS and YFSETQ. This CDR3 contains 16 residues. The trim removed 0 bases at V and 2 bases at J, leaving 8 bases unmatched. The CDR3 DNA reads as TGCGCCAGCAGCTTGGACCTTAGACAGGGACCCTACGAGCAGTACTTC. This sequence encodes CASSLDLRQGPYEQYF.

The V and J genes are TRBV11-2 and TRBJ2-5; a possible D gene is TRBD1 (6 bases). Germline V lookup: CDR1 SGHAT, CDR2 FQNNGV. CDR3 length: 18 amino acids. V gave up 5 bases and J gave up 4 bases, with 26 bases separating them. CDR3 residues: CASSLGAQGLVVGETQYF. The CDR3 nucleotides read TGTGCCAGCAGCCTAGGAGCGCAGGGGTTAGTGGTAGGAGAGACCCAGTACTTC.

The chain combines TRBV4-3 with TRBJ1-4; possibly TRBD1 for D (6 bases). V lost 5 bases, J lost 8 bases, and 15 bases lay in between. Germline V CDR1 and CDR2: LGHNA, YSLEER. CDR3 size: 14 residues. The CDR3: CASSLGAVGEKLFF. The CDR3 region has the DNA TGCGCCAGCAGCTTGGGGGCCGTCGGGGAAAAACTGTTTTTT.

CDR3 sequence: CASSSITRESSYNEQFF. Written as DNA, the CDR3 is TGTGCCAGCAGTTCGATAACCAGGGAAAGCTCCTACAATGAGCAGTTCTTC. The rearrangement links TRBV28 to TRBJ2-1; D possibly corresponds to TRBD1 (5 bases). V was pared by 4 bases and J by 0 bases, with 16 bases between. This CDR3 comprises 17 residues. Germline lookup yields CDR1 MDHEN and CDR2 SYDVKM. Using reference TRBV28 and TRBJ2-1 for the parts outside the CDR3, the full variable domain is DVKVTQSSRYLVKRTGEKVFLECVQDMDHENMFWYRQDPGLGLRLIYFSYDVKMKEKGDIPEGYSVSREKKERFSLILESASTNQTSMYLCASSSITRESSYNEQFFGPGTRLTVL.

The chain has TRBV4-2 and TRBJ2-1; D remains unclear. The CDR3 has 16 amino acids. Germline loops: CDR1 LGHNA, CDR2 YNFKEQ. V lost 0 bases and J lost 4, with 13 bases in between. In DNA, the CDR3 is TGTGCCAGCAGCCAAGAACTCATTCTCTTATACAATGAGCAGTTCTTC. Translated, it gives CASSQELILLYNEQFF.

The chain carries TRBV10-3 and TRBJ2-7, with D possibly matching TRBD1 (6 bases). V lost 10 bases to trimming and J lost 0 bases, with 16 bases between them. Per the germline V gene, CDR1 is ENHRY and CDR2 is SYGVKD. This CDR3 contains 14 residues. CDR3 bases: TGTGCCACCTATACAGGGTCCAGCTCCTACGAGCAGTACTTC. Translation: CATYTGSSSYEQYF.

CDR3 in amino acids: CASSATVAYEQYF. CDR3 nucleotide sequence: TGTGCCAGCAGTGCTACGGTCGCCTACGAGCAGTACTTC. V gene TRBV6-5 combines with J gene TRBJ2-7; D is undetermined. The CDR3 spans 13 residues. V gave up 5 bases and J gave up 2 bases, with 10 bases separating them. From germline, CDR1 is MNHEY and CDR2 SVGAGI.

A single count supports this clone. The chain recombines TRBV2 with TRBJ1-1; TRBD1 aligns across 10 bases. The CDR3 has 14 amino acids. Germline values: CDR1 SNHLY, CDR2 FYNNEI. The junction had 4 bases not matched to a gene; V was cut back by 2 bases and J by 7 bases. CDR3 sequence (DNA): TGTGCCAGCAGTGAAAGGGACAGGGGCTTTGAAGCTTTCTTT. Residues: CASSERDRGFEAFF.

The V gene is TRBV6-6, the J gene TRBJ2-7; 7 bases match TRBD1. Trimming took 4 bases from V and 2 from J; bases not matched to a gene: 11. CDR1 MNHNY and CDR2 SVGAGI come from the germline V gene (reference sequence). The CDR3 extends over 16 amino acids. Here the CDR3 DNA reads TGTGCCAGCAGTTGGCACGGAGACAGGGTCACCTACGAGCAGTACTTC. Its protein is CASSWHGDRVTYEQYF.

This chain connects TRBV7-2 to TRBJ2-3, with 8 bases fitting TRBD2. Losses at the gene ends were 5 bases for V and 2 bases for J; bases not matched to a gene: 6. Germline CDR1 is SGHTA and CDR2 is FQGNSA. CDR3 length equals 15 residues. The CDR3 nucleotides are TGTGCCAGCAGCCCGCGGGGGGCCCTCACAGATACGCAGTATTTT. It is translated as CASSPRGALTDTQYF.

Here the CDR3 reads CASSLGWRVSDSGNTIYF. The CDR3 bases are TGCGCCAGCAGCTTGGGTTGGAGGGTCTCAGACTCTGGAAACACCATATATTTT. The V call is TRBV5-1, the J call TRBJ1-3; D gene unclear. The V gene lost 0 bases and the J gene lost 0 bases, with 16 bases spanning the gap. CDR1 is SGHRS, CDR2 YFSETQ, per germline. The CDR3 length is 18 residues. Combining the CDR3 with reference TRBV5-1 and TRBJ1-3 gives the whole variable domain KAGVTQTPRYLIKTRGQQVTLSCSPISGHRSVSWYQQTPGQGLQFLFEYFSETQRNKGNFPGRFSGRQFSNSRSEMNVSTLELGDSALYLCASSLGWRVSDSGNTIYFGEGSWLTVV.

V is TRBV7-4 and J is TRBJ2-2; a weak D match, TRBD2 (5 bases). The CDR3 totals 18 residues. Germline V gene lookup returns CDR1 SGHVT and CDR2 SQSDAQ. V gave up 1 base and J gave up 4 bases, with 19 bases separating them. In DNA form, the CDR3 reads TGTGCCAGCAGCTTAGAGAGGGCCACGAGGAGAAGCACCGGGGAGCTGTTTTTT. It specifies CASSLERATRRSTGELFF. Together with reference TRBV7-4 and TRBJ2-2, the CDR3 gives the full variable domain: GAGVSQSPRYKVAKRGRDVALRCDSISGHVTLYWYRQTLGQGSEVLTYSQSDAQRDKSGRPSGRFSAERPERSVSTLKIQRTEQGDSAVYLCASSLERATRRSTGELFFGEGSRLTVL.

V gene TRBV5-6 combines with J gene TRBJ1-1; D is undetermined. Germline V lookup: CDR1 SGHDT, CDR2 YYEEEE. V was pared by 0 bases and J by 1 base, with 10 bases between. This CDR3 spans 15 amino acids. In DNA, the CDR3 is TGTGCCAGCAGCTTGGCCAGGAATAAGAACACTGAAGCTTTCTTT. It encodes CASSLARNKNTEAFF.

The chain couples TRBV15 to TRBJ2-3; tentatively, D is TRBD1 (6 bases). This CDR3 comprises 17 residues. The germline V and J ends were trimmed by 5 bases and 2 bases, with 20 bases remaining between them. CDR1 is LNHNV, CDR2 YYDKDF, per germline (reference sequence). The CDR3 nucleotides are TGTGCCACCAGCCCAACAATGCCGGGACAAGTCACAGATACGCAGTATTTT. Its protein is CATSPTMPGQVTDTQYF.

The chain carries TRBV6-6 and TRBJ1-4; the D is unclear. CDR1 is MNHNY and CDR2 is SVGAGI in the germline V gene (reference sequence). V lost 0 bases and J 7 bases, leaving 15 bases between the germline ends. There are 16 residues in the CDR3. CDR3 sequence reads: CASSYSLAGVSEKLFF. CDR3 in DNA: TGTGCCAGCAGTTACTCGTTGGCGGGAGTAAGTGAAAAACTGTTTTTT.

The chain employs TRBV19 and TRBJ1-1, with D perhaps TRBD1 (6 bases). Germline V gene sequence: CDR1 LNHDA, CDR2 SQIVND (reference sequence). Between the trimmed V and J ends, which lost 4 bases and 8 bases, there was a span of 14 bases. The CDR3 is made up of 13 amino acids. The CDR3 protein is CASSSQGRLEAFF. The CDR3 bases are TGTGCCAGTAGTAGTCAGGGGCGTTTGGAAGCTTTCTTT.

The V gene is TRBV4-1, the J gene TRBJ2-2, with TRBD1 matching over 8 bases. The CDR3 covers 16 residues. The germline gives CDR1 MGHRA, CDR2 YSYEKL. After removal of 1 base from V and 0 bases from J, the junction contained 1 base not matched to a gene. The CDR3 DNA reads as TGCGCCAGCAGCCAAGGGACAGGGCCGAACACCGGGGAGCTGTTTTTT. As protein: CASSQGTGPNTGELFF.

This clone was seen just once. The chain is built from TRBV11-2 and TRBJ1-2; 12 bases are shared with TRBD1. Germline CDR1 reads SGHAT; CDR2 reads FQNNGV. This CDR3 region has 15 residues. Losses at the gene ends were 4 bases for V and 4 bases for J; bases not matched to a gene: 4. The CDR3 coding sequence is TGTGCCAGCAGCTACCGGGACAGGGGGCTCTATGGCTACACCTTC. This sequence encodes CASSYRDRGLYGYTF.

V gene TRBV6-1 combines with J gene TRBJ1-1; 8 bases match TRBD1. The CDR3 consists of 17 residues. Unmatched junction bases numbered 12, after V lost 3 bases and J lost 3 bases. Germline CDR1 is MNHNS and CDR2 is SASEGT. The CDR3 DNA reads as TGTGCCAGCAGTGATAGGACAGGGCTTAGTGGGGACACTGAAGCTTTCTTT. Translating gives CASSDRTGLSGDTEAFF.

This chain joins TRBV19 and TRBJ1-2; 7 nucleotides line up with TRBD1. Germline assignment: CDR1 LNHDA and CDR2 SQIVND (reference sequence). The V and J ends lost 10 bases and 6 bases, in that order; junction bases with no gene match: 11. The CDR3 is 13 amino acids. The DNA of the CDR3 is TGTGCCACTAAGGACAGGATCAAGAATGGCTACACCTTC. Encoded protein: CATKDRIKNGYTF.

A remark on this clone: Other DNA sequences from this sample encode an identical CDR3 as well. This rearrangement joins TRBV6-5 to TRBJ1-2; 8 bases agree with TRBD1. Germline V gene sequence: CDR1 MNHEY, CDR2 SVGAGI. The CDR3 totals 14 residues. V was clipped by 2 bases and J by 2 bases; unmatched bases: 1. CDR3 sequence reads: CASSYRDRNYGYTF. Here the CDR3 DNA reads TGTGCCAGCAGTTACCGGGACAGGAACTATGGCTACACCTTC.

V and J are TRBV2 and TRBJ2-3; D might be TRBD2 (5 bases). The CDR3 is made up of 14 amino acids. CDR1 is SNHLY, CDR2 FYNNEI, per germline. V lost 7 bases, J lost 5 bases, and 16 bases lay in between. The CDR3: CASMEESTKDTQYF. DNA for the CDR3: TGTGCCAGCATGGAGGAGTCCACAAAAGATACGCAGTATTTT.

The CDR3 sequence is CASTRQAAEKLFF. The DNA of the CDR3 is TGTGCCAGCACCCGGCAGGCCGCTGAAAAACTGTTTTTT. V usage is TRBV27 and J usage is TRBJ1-4; the D is unclear. The CDR3 runs to 13 residues. Germline V CDR1 and CDR2: MNHEY, SMNVEV (reference sequence). V lost 7 bases and J 7 bases, leaving 13 bases between the germline ends. Full variable domain (outside the CDR3, taken from reference TRBV27 and TRBJ1-4): EAQVTQNPRYLITVTGKKLTVTCSQNMNHEYMSWYRQDPGLGLRQIYYSMNVEVTDKGDVPEGYKVSRKEKRNFPLILESPSPNQTSLYFCASTRQAAEKLFFGSGTQLSVL.

The chain has TRBV5-6 and TRBJ2-7, with D maybe TRBD1 (5 bases). The CDR3 consists of 14 residues. Trimming removed 4 bases from V and 2 bases from J, with 13 bases in between. Germline CDR1 is SGHDT and CDR2 is YYEEEE. The CDR3 region is CASSPPDTAYEQYF. Here the CDR3 DNA reads TGTGCCAGCAGCCCGCCGGACACAGCCTACGAGCAGTACTTC.

In regard to this clone: One junction end does not reproduce the germline sequence, and a read error may be involved. The sample holds other DNA sequences that translate to the same CDR3. The chain recombines TRBV27 with TRBJ2-2; possibly TRBD1 for D (7 bases). This CDR3 spans 15 amino acids. The germline CDR1 and CDR2 sequences are MNHEY and SMNVEV (reference sequence). DNA for the CDR3: TGTGCTAGCAGTTCGCCGCAGGGGGAGGCCGGGGAGCTGTTTTTT. Residues: CASSSPQGEAGELFF.

The J gene is TRBJ2-5, the V gene TRBV2, with no clear D. Between the trimmed V and J ends, which lost 7 bases and 2 bases, there was a span of 17 bases. Germline lookup yields CDR1 SNHLY and CDR2 FYNNEI. This CDR3 is built from 15 residues. The CDR3 DNA follows: TGTGCCAGCACCTCTCAAGACATCAGACAAGAGACCCAGTACTTC. As protein: CASTSQDIRQETQYF.

This chain links TRBV5-6 with TRBJ2-3, with D possibly being TRBD2 (5 bases). Looked up from germline, CDR1 is SGHDT and CDR2 is YYEEEE. Trimming left V 0 bases short and J 0 bases short, with 14 bases between. CDR3 size: 17 residues. The CDR3 loop is CASSLAEGSQSTDTQYF. The CDR3, as DNA: TGTGCCAGCAGCTTGGCCGAAGGGAGCCAGAGCACAGATACGCAGTATTTT.

The rearrangement joins TRBV19 to TRBJ1-2, with D possibly being TRBD1 (5 bases). The germline V gene encodes CDR1 LNHDA and CDR2 SQIVND (reference sequence). Deletions cut 4 bases from V and 5 bases from J, with 20 bases between. The CDR3 runs to 16 residues. The CDR3 loop reads CASSTTEDFTIYGYTF. For the CDR3, the DNA is TGTGCCAGTAGTACGACAGAAGACTTTACGATTTATGGCTACACCTTC.

V usage is TRBV27 and J usage is TRBJ2-7; 8 bases align to TRBD2. Germline V gene lookup returns CDR1 MNHEY and CDR2 SMNVEV (reference sequence). This CDR3 region has 15 residues. The trim removed 0 bases at V and 1 base at J, leaving 2 bases unmatched. CDR3 sequence reads: CASSLSQRGSYEQYF. In DNA, the CDR3 is TGTGCCAGCAGTTTATCTCAGCGGGGGTCCTACGAGCAGTACTTC.